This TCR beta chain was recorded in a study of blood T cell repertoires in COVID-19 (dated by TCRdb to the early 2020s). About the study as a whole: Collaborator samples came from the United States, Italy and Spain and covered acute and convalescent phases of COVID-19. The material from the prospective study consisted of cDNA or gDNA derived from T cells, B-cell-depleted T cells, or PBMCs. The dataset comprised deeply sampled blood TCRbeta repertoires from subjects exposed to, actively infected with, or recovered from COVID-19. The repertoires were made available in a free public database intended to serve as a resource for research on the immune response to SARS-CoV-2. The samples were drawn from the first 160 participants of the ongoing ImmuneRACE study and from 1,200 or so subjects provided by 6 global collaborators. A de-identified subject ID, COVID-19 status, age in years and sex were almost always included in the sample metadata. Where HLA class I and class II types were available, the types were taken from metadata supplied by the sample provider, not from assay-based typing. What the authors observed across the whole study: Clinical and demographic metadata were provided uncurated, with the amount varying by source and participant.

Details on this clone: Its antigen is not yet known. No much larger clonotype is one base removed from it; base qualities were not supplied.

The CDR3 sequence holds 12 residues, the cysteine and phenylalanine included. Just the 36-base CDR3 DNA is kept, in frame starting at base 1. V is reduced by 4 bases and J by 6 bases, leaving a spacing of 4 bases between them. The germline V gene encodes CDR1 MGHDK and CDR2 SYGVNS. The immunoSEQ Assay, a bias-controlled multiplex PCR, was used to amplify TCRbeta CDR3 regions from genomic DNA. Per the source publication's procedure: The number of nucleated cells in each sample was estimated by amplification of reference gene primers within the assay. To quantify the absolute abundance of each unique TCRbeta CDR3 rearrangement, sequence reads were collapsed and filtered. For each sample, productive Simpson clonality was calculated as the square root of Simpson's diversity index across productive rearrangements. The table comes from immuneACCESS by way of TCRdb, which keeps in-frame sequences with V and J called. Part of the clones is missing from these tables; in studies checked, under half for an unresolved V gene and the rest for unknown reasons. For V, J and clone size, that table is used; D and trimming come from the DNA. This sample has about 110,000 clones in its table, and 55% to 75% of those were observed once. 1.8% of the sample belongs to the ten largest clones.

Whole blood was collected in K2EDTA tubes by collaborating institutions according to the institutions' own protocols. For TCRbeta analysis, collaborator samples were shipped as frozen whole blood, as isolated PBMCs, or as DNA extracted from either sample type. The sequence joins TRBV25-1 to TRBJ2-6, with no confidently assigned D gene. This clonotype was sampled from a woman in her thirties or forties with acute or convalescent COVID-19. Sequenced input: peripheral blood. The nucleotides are TGTGCCAGCAGTGGTCAGGCCAACGTCCTGACTTTC. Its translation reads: CASSGQANVLTF.